The clone carrying this T cell receptor beta chain was recorded a few times. This sample is drawn from a study of blood T cells in healthy people across ages. PCR was performed a second time for roughly 7 to 12 cycles using a sample-barcoded 5' primer and a J-beta primer mix. TCRdb ran MiXCR on the 5' RACE reads and lists one entry per CDR3 protein. The sample includes about 1.5 million distinct CDR3 sequences, 42% of them seen just once. With 1 base clipped from V and 1 base from J, the junction kept 4 bases outside the gene matches. CDR1 and CDR2 from the germline V gene are DFQATT and SNEGSKA (reference sequence). The CDR3 covers 15 residues.

The sequence was collected from a woman aged 18-35 years in good health. What was sequenced was blood. The gene calls are TRBV20-1 and TRBJ2-3; 8 nucleotides match TRBD1. In DNA form, the CDR3 reads TGCAGTGCTAGAGCTCCGGGACAGGGCACAGATACGCAGTATTTT. This codes for CSARAPGQGTDTQYF.